This T cell receptor (beta chain) was sequenced during a study of OX40 agonist ivuxolimab in advanced cancers. General study points: CD4+ and CD8+ T cells in blood underwent clonal expansion by week 6 at 0.1 to 3.0 mg/kg.

Assay used: immunoSEQ multiplex PCR; TCRdb lists only in-frame clones, some missing. This sample has about 83,000 clones; roughly 91% occur once, and the top ten carry 0.7% to 0.9%. Autoimmune disease history or systemic immunosuppression was exclusionary. Trimming cost V 6 bases and J 2 bases, with 13 bases left between them. Per germline, CDR1 SGHRS and CDR2 YFSETQ. The CDR3 sequence is 14 residues long. Concerning this clone: Its matching antigen is unknown.

The receptor comes from an adult with an advanced solid tumor such as melanoma, head and neck, liver or kidney cancer. The sample in question was CD4+ or CD8+ T cells sorted from blood, obtained in a trial of the OX40 agonist ivuxolimab. The V gene is TRBV5-1, the J gene TRBJ2-3; perhaps TRBD1 as D (7 bases). The CDR3 region is CASNQGGPTDTQYF. DNA for the CDR3: TGCGCCAGCAACCAGGGGGGCCCCACAGATACGCAGTATTTT.